This T cell receptor (beta chain) was sequenced for a study of shared clonotypes between healthy human individuals. In the study overall: Samples came from two female and a few male donors aged 18 to 49.

The study's findings and limits: Compared with memory subsets, naive subsets generally had larger estimated richness.

Deep-level running was used for the assay. Sorted-subset replicate PCR reactions contained 150 to 200 ng DNA, corresponding to about 30,000 T cell genomes. The assay was immunoSEQ multiplex PCR, and TCRdb's table has in-frame clones only and misses some. Counted here are about a million clones, approximately 80% occurring once; the ten biggest clones make up over 1.3%. There are 16 residues in the CDR3. The J segment lost 6 bases and the V segment lost 8 bases, leaving 15 bases of the junction unmatched. Germline V gene sequence: CDR1 MNHEY, CDR2 SMNVEV (reference sequence). Concerning this clone: Its antigen is unidentified.

This clonotype was sampled from a man younger than 30 in good health. The chain combines TRBV27 with TRBJ2-1; 8 nucleotides match TRBD2. The sample taken for sequencing was memory CD4+ T cells sorted from blood. The subset: CD45RA-negative fraction. The DNA of the CDR3 is TGTGCCAGCTCTATAAGGGCGGGAGGCGGTACCAATGAGCAGTTCTTC. Translated: CASSIRAGGGTNEQFF.